The 25 T cell receptor beta chains in this list originate from one sample, sequenced in a study of blood T cell repertoires in COVID-19. TCRdb's copy holds only in-frame clones and misses some; the assay was immunoSEQ multiplex PCR. The sample records 200,000 to 250,000 clones, 89% being singletons. Sequencing was carried out using peripheral blood. All receptors come from a man aged 55 to 70 who had recovered from COVID-19.

The chain carries TRBV3-1 (or the pseudogene TRBV3-2) and TRBJ1-2; the match to TRBD1 covers 8 bases. Germline CDR1 is LGHDT and CDR2 is YNNKEL (reference sequence). J lost 8 bases, V lost 5 bases, and 10 bases had no gene match. This CDR3 region has 14 residues. The CDR3 DNA sequence: TGTGCCAGCAGCTTGACTCAGGGGGCTGGAGGCTACACCTTC. It encodes CASSLTQGAGGYTF.

The table lists this clone with a count of one. The chain couples TRBV18 to TRBJ1-2; 7 bases match TRBD1. Trimming at V came to 2 bases and at J to 8 bases, leaving 14 bases not matched to a gene. The CDR3 length is 16 residues. CDR1 is KGHSH, CDR2 LQKENI, per germline. The CDR3 nucleotides read TGTGCCAGCTCACCAGGACAGGTCCCCGATGGGAGCGGCTACACCTTC. Protein sequence: CASSPGQVPDGSGYTF.

The chain has TRBV19 and TRBJ2-2, with 11 bases matching TRBD1. In germline, CDR1 is LNHDA, CDR2 SQIVND (reference sequence). The V gene end was trimmed by 5 bases and the J gene end by 10 bases; junction bases not matched to a gene: 6. This CDR3 region has 14 residues. CDR3: CASSVGTGGLELFF. The CDR3 DNA reads as TGTGCCAGTAGTGTAGGGACAGGGGGTTTGGAGCTGTTTTTT.

The V and J genes are TRBV3-1 (or the pseudogene TRBV3-2) and TRBJ1-1, with TRBD1 identical over 7 bases. The CDR3 spans 15 residues. Germline V gene sequence: CDR1 LGHDT, CDR2 YNNKEL (reference sequence). The junction had 5 bases not matched to a gene; V was cut back by 3 bases and J by 1 base. As DNA, the CDR3 is TGTGCCAGCAGCCAGCCGGGGACAGCGAACACTGAAGCTTTCTTT. As protein: CASSQPGTANTEAFF.

The chain has TRBV9 and TRBJ2-6, with D uncertain. The length of the CDR3 is 15 residues. V shed 2 bases and J shed 0 bases, with 6 bases lying between them. The germline CDR1 and CDR2 sequences are SGDLS and YYNGEE. Here the CDR3 reads CASSVYGSGANVLTF. CDR3 DNA sequence: TGTGCCAGCAGCGTTTACGGCTCTGGGGCCAACGTCCTGACTTTC.

This rearrangement joins TRBV28 to TRBJ1-1; 9 bases align to TRBD1. From germline, CDR1 is MDHEN and CDR2 SYDVKM. Trimming took 5 bases from V and 4 from J; bases not matched to a gene: 8. The CDR3 runs to 15 residues. In DNA, the CDR3 is TGTGCCAGCAGTCCGCGGGACAGGGTTGGCACTGAAGCTTTCTTT. Residues: CASSPRDRVGTEAFF.

The J gene is TRBJ2-1, the V gene TRBV14; the match to TRBD1 covers 10 bases. Germline CDR1 is SGHDN and CDR2 is FVKESK. V trimming: 2 bases; J trimming: 9 bases; junction bases outside the gene matches: 13. This CDR3 is built from 17 residues. CDR3 coding DNA: TGTGCCAGCAGCCAACGGAGGGGGACAGGGGTGAACGGTGAGCAGTTCTTC. As protein: CASSQRRGTGVNGEQFF.

The chain joins TRBV13 to TRBJ1-3, with D possibly TRBD1 on 5 matching bases. Germline V CDR1 and CDR2: PRHDT, FYEKMQ (reference sequence). This CDR3 comprises 16 residues. Trimming took 0 bases from V and 4 from J, leaving 13 bases between them. The CDR3 sequence: CASSLGPGGSGNTIYF. The CDR3 DNA reads as TGTGCCAGCAGCTTAGGCCCCGGGGGGTCGGGAAACACCATATATTTT.

This chain joins TRBV5-8 and TRBJ2-7; D may be TRBD1 (5 bases). V gave up 4 bases and J gave up 0 bases, with 14 bases separating them. The germline CDR1 and CDR2 sequences are SGHTS and YDEGEE. CDR3 length equals 15 residues. CDR3 residues: CASSRHRPLSYEQYF. CDR3 in DNA: TGTGCCAGCAGCCGTCACAGGCCACTCTCCTACGAGCAGTACTTC.

This clone was picked up one time. The V gene is TRBV28, the J gene TRBJ1-4, with TRBD1 identical over 10 bases. The germline V gene encodes CDR1 MDHEN and CDR2 SYDVKM. J lost 7 bases, V lost 4 bases, and 6 bases had no gene match. The length of the CDR3 is 15 residues. The CDR3, as DNA: TGTGCCAGCAGTTCCCAGACAGGGGGCGTTGAAAAACTGTTTTTT. It translates to CASSSQTGGVEKLFF. The variable domain in full, with the rest retrieved from reference TRBV28 and TRBJ1-4, is DVKVTQSSRYLVKRTGEKVFLECVQDMDHENMFWYRQDPGLGLRLIYFSYDVKMKEKGDIPEGYSVSREKKERFSLILESASTNQTSMYLCASSSQTGGVEKLFFGSGTQLSVL.

The J gene is TRBJ2-7, the V gene TRBV7-9; TRBD1 is a possible D gene (6 bases). Trimming pared 6 bases from V and 2 bases from J, leaving 17 bases between. From germline, CDR1 is SEHNR and CDR2 FQNEAQ (reference sequence). The CDR3 covers 15 residues. CDR3 sequence (DNA): TGTGCCAGCAGGGCTGCCGGGCAGGGGACCTACGAGCAGTACTTC. Translation: CASRAAGQGTYEQYF.

The rearrangement uses TRBV7-9 and TRBJ2-2; tentative D call: TRBD2 (5 bases). With 1 base removed from V and 0 bases from J, the gap between germline ends came to 12 bases. Germline CDR1 is SEHNR and CDR2 is FQNEAQ (reference sequence). The CDR3 totals 17 residues. CDR3 in DNA: TGTGCCAGCAGCTTAGGGAGGAATCCCCCGAACACCGGGGAGCTGTTTTTT. Its protein is CASSLGRNPPNTGELFF.

This clone has only one observation. V usage is TRBV29-1 and J usage is TRBJ1-1; tentative D call: TRBD1 (5 bases). CDR3 length: 13 amino acids. Trimming removed 4 bases at V and 3 bases at J, with 12 bases between. From germline, CDR1 is SQVTM and CDR2 ANQGSEA. As DNA, the CDR3 is TGCAGCGTTGTTAGGCAGGGATACACTGAAGCTTTCTTT. This gives the protein CSVVRQGYTEAFF.

This chain uses TRBV7-2 with TRBJ2-1, with D unclear. From germline, CDR1 is SGHTA and CDR2 FQGNSA. The CDR3 covers 15 residues. V was trimmed by 5 bases and J by 1 base, leaving 12 bases between them. The CDR3 bases are TGTGCCAGCAGCCCTCTTCCTAGGTCCTACAATGAGCAGTTCTTC. Amino acids: CASSPLPRSYNEQFF.

The CDR3 loop is CASRGRDTGELFF. The CDR3 coding sequence is TGTGCCAGCAGGGGCAGGGATACCGGGGAGCTGTTTTTT. J is TRBJ2-2 and V is TRBV6-6; weak D call: TRBD1 (5 bases). The CDR3 spans 13 residues. V shed 6 bases and J shed 5 bases, with 10 bases lying between them. CDR1 and CDR2 (germline): MNHNY, SVGAGI (reference sequence).

The genes are TRBV7-2 and TRBJ1-3, with D uncertain. The CDR3 extends over 14 amino acids. Germline V gives CDR1 SGHTA, CDR2 FQGNSA. Trimming stripped 4 bases from V and 1 base from J, with 8 bases between. The CDR3 coding sequence is TGTGCCAGCAGCTCAGTCGATTCTGGAAACACCATATATTTT. Translating gives CASSSVDSGNTIYF.

The rearrangement uses TRBV29-1 and TRBJ1-2; TRBD1 agrees at 8 bases. The CDR3 covers 13 residues. V trimming: 4 bases; J trimming: 5 bases; junction bases outside the gene matches: 6. The germline CDR1 and CDR2 sequences are SQVTM and ANQGSEA. This CDR3 is CSVVGQGWYGYTF. In DNA form, the CDR3 reads TGCAGCGTTGTAGGACAGGGTTGGTATGGCTACACCTTC. The full variable domain, with the rest looked up from reference TRBV29-1 and TRBJ1-2, is SAVISQKPSRDICQRGTSLTIQCQVDSQVTMMFWYRQQPGQSLTLIATANQGSEATYESGFVIDKFPISRPNLTFSTLTVSNMSPEDSSIYLCSVVGQGWYGYTFGSGTRLTVV.

This clone was counted a single time. The chain couples TRBV9 to TRBJ2-7; D not resolved. The CDR3 contains 13 residues. V lost 3 bases and J 3 bases, leaving 10 bases between the germline ends. The V gene's germline CDR1 is SGDLS and CDR2 YYNGEE. In DNA form, the CDR3 reads TGTGCCAGCAGCGGAACAGCTTTCTACGAGCAGTACTTC. Translation: CASSGTAFYEQYF.

The chain has TRBV5-1 and TRBJ2-2; TRBD2 matches 13 bases. The CDR3 covers 16 residues. Looked up from germline, CDR1 is SGHRS and CDR2 is YFSETQ. The V segment lost 4 bases and the J segment 4 bases; nucleotides outside the gene matches: 4. CDR3 loop: CASSGGLAGLTGELFF. CDR3 nucleotides: TGCGCCAGCAGCGGGGGACTAGCGGGACTCACCGGGGAGCTGTTTTTT.

V is TRBV5-3 and J is TRBJ2-7, with 13 nucleotides matching TRBD2. TRBV5-3 is identified as an open reading frame with a role that is uncertain. V dropped 6 bases and J dropped 2; count of bases not matched to a gene: 11. The length of the CDR3 is 17 residues. CDR3 in amino acids: CARTARLAGGLTYEQYF. CDR3 coding DNA: TGTGCCAGAACCGCACGACTAGCGGGGGGCCTCACCTACGAGCAGTACTTC.

The DNA for the CDR3 is TGTGCCAGCAGCTTAGATCCCCGGGGGACCTACGAGCAGTACTTC. Amino acid sequence: CASSLDPRGTYEQYF. The chain has TRBV11-2 and TRBJ2-7; tentatively, D is TRBD2 (6 bases). The CDR3 has 15 amino acids. Per the germline V gene, CDR1 is SGHAT and CDR2 is FQNNGV. V shed 0 bases and J shed 2 bases, with 11 bases lying between them. Together with reference TRBV11-2 and TRBJ2-7, the CDR3 gives the full variable domain: EAGVAQSPRYKIIEKRQSVAFWCNPISGHATLYWYQQILGQGPKLLIQFQNNGVVDDSQLPKDRFSAERLKGVDSTLKIQPAKLEDSAVYLCASSLDPRGTYEQYFGPGTRLTVT.

The V and J genes are TRBV7-3 and TRBJ2-2; 9 bases fit TRBD2. The CDR3 length is 14 residues. V gave up 2 bases and J gave up 8 bases; unmatched junction bases: 3. Germline V lookup: CDR1 SGHTA, CDR2 FQGTGA. The CDR3 loop is CASSLSSGTGELFF. CDR3 in DNA: TGTGCCAGCAGCTTATCTAGCGGGACGGGGGAGCTGTTTTTT.

This clone was recorded only once. The rearrangement joins TRBV19 to TRBJ2-1; 10 bases are shared with TRBD2. Germline V gene lookup returns CDR1 LNHDA and CDR2 SQIVND (reference sequence). The CDR3 extends over 15 amino acids. V trimming: 6 bases; J trimming: 5 bases; junction bases outside the gene matches: 7. The CDR3 DNA reads TGTGCCAGTAGCCTAGCGGGAGTCGGGCACAATGAGCAGTTCTTC. This codes for CASSLAGVGHNEQFF.

The chain recombines TRBV12-5 with TRBJ2-7; 9 bases fit TRBD2. This CDR3 has 17 residues. Trimming at V came to 2 bases and at J to 7 bases, leaving 15 bases not matched to a gene. Germline CDR1 and CDR2: LGHNT and FRNRAP. CDR3 residues: CASGLLSERAGGREQYF. CDR3 sequence (DNA): TGTGCTAGTGGTTTGTTAAGTGAGCGGGCGGGGGGGAGAGAGCAGTACTTC.

This chain connects TRBV24-1 to TRBJ2-5; 7 nucleotides line up with TRBD1. Trimming at V came to 9 bases and at J to 1 base, leaving 10 bases not matched to a gene. The length of the CDR3 is 15 residues. Germline CDR1 KGHDR, CDR2 SFDVKD. For the CDR3, the DNA is TGTGCCACCCTGGACAGGCGCAGTAGCCAAGAGACCCAGTACTTC. It codes for CATLDRRSSQETQYF.